This TCR beta chain is drawn from a study of cytomegalovirus exposure and HLA in healthy donors. At the level of the study: An analysis done earlier identified more than 90 million unique TCR beta sequences from about 179 million T cells. Study-wide findings and caveats: In an earlier analysis, productive rearrangement rates for most beta V segments clustered near 90% or 30%. Researchers reported in a later analysis that a missense DCLRE1C variant was tied to TCR beta V- and J-gene trimming.

Concerning this clone itself: Its cognate antigen is unknown.

J lost 2 bases, V lost 3 bases, and 4 bases had no gene match. From germline, CDR1 is SGHNT and CDR2 YENEEA. The CDR3 sequence is 15 residues long. Those who donated were healthy bone marrow donors. PCR amplification relied on 60 Vbeta primers (plus 13 Jbeta primers). Clones were read by immunoSEQ multiplex PCR, and TCRdb kept only the in-frame ones, dropping some. Altogether 150,000 to 200,000 clones are present, around four fifths being singletons, with the ten largest covering about 2.9%. The rearrangement links TRBV11-3 to TRBJ2-3; 8 bases are shared with TRBD1. This clonotype originated in a female donor in good health and CMV-seronegative. Material for sequencing was PBMCs. The CDR3 DNA follows: TGTGCCAGCAGCTTGACAGGGGTGACCACAGATACGCAGTATTTT. Encoded protein: CASSLTGVTTDTQYF.